Listed below are T cell receptor beta chains from one sample, sequenced in a study of blood T cell repertoires in COVID-19. Measured with immunoSEQ multiplex PCR; TCRdb has only the in-frame clones, and not every one. The sample contains a few hundred thousand clones, about 87% of which appear only once. The specimen was peripheral blood. The receptors were sampled from a woman aged 50 to 65 who had recovered from COVID-19. Each CDR3 is given with its conserved first and last residue. Each record gives: V gene, D gene, J gene, CDR3 protein. A D gene is named only where the DNA matches it firmly.

TRBV6-6,NA,TRBJ2-7,CASSYSGRDHSYEQYF
TRBV28,TRBD1,TRBJ1-5,CASSWRDRGIQPQHF
TRBV11-2,NA,TRBJ2-1,CASSLATGSNEQFF
TRBV6-2/TRBV6-3,TRBD1,TRBJ1-2,CASSYALNRGLYGYTF
TRBV15,TRBD2,TRBJ2-3,CATSIRLAKDTQYF
TRBV10-3,TRBD1,TRBJ1-2,CAISAGGGGYTF
TRBV25-1,NA,TRBJ1-2,CASSMDSNYGYTF
TRBV10-3,NA,TRBJ2-7,CAISQGEERYEQYF
TRBV15,TRBD1,TRBJ2-7,CATSTRDRGYEQYF
TRBV19,TRBD2,TRBJ2-1,CASSPGASGRPGTYNEQFF
TRBV27,TRBD2,TRBJ2-7,CASSSTSGGYEQYF
TRBV7-9,NA,TRBJ2-1,CASSLVAVRQFF
TRBV6-2/TRBV6-3,NA,TRBJ1-1,CASSYARNTEAFF
TRBV4-2,TRBD2,TRBJ2-7,CASSQVLAGAYEQYF
TRBV3-1/TRBV3-2,NA,TRBJ2-5,CASSQTRDIGAQYF
TRBV28,NA,TRBJ1-4,CATNRRANEKLFF
TRBV7-9,TRBD2,TRBJ2-7,CASSRGTIYEQYF
TRBV3-1/TRBV3-2,NA,TRBJ1-1,CASSQVSGVAFF
TRBV6-5,TRBD1,TRBJ2-3,CASRRTGFPDTQYF
TRBV6-5,TRBD2,TRBJ2-7,CASRRTSYEQYF
TRBV5-6,TRBD2,TRBJ2-3,CASSFEGGELDTQYF
TRBV9,TRBD2,TRBJ2-1,CASSTSGTRDEQFF